A single sample gave rise to the 25 T cell receptor beta chains below, sequenced in a study of blood T cell repertoires in COVID-19. The table came from immunoSEQ multiplex PCR; TCRdb's copy has only in-frame clones and leaves some out. The repertoire consists of 350,000 to 500,000 clones, with approximately 91% occurring once and the leading ten covering less than 1.5%. The sequenced material came from PBMCs or T cells enriched from blood (not recorded which). These receptors were obtained from a woman aged 18-29 years who had been exposed to COVID-19.

V is TRBV7-2 and J is TRBJ2-5; D possibly corresponds to TRBD1 (5 bases). In germline, CDR1 is SGHTA, CDR2 FQGNSA. This CDR3 region has 13 residues. V lost 5 bases and J lost 4, with 11 bases in between. DNA of the CDR3: TGTGCCAGCAGCCCTAATAGGGGAGAGACCCAGTACTTC. Translation: CASSPNRGETQYF.

The V call is TRBV6-5, the J call TRBJ1-5, with a possible D match to TRBD1 (5 bases). V was pared by 6 bases and J by 6 bases, with 15 bases between. CDR1 and CDR2 from the germline V gene are MNHEY and SVGAGI. The CDR3 covers 14 residues. The CDR3 spells CASRGGGVGQPQHF. The DNA of the CDR3 is TGTGCCAGCAGAGGAGGAGGGGTGGGTCAGCCCCAGCATTTT.

The chain links TRBV7-3 to TRBJ1-1; 7 bases are a match to TRBD1. CDR3 length: 13 amino acids. The J segment lost 3 bases and the V segment lost 5 bases, leaving 3 bases of the junction unmatched. Looked up from germline, CDR1 is SGHTA and CDR2 is FQGTGA. CDR3 sequence: CASSRDRDTEAFF. In DNA, the CDR3 is TGTGCCAGCAGCCGAGACAGGGACACTGAAGCTTTCTTT.

The chain links TRBV10-3 to TRBJ2-1; 7 positions match TRBD1. V gave up 2 bases and J gave up 2 bases; unmatched junction bases: 3. Germline CDR1 is ENHRY and CDR2 is SYGVKD. The CDR3 covers 15 residues. The CDR3 sequence: CAISEDRAAYNEQFF. Written as DNA, the CDR3 is TGTGCCATCAGTGAGGACAGGGCCGCCTACAATGAGCAGTTCTTC.

V is TRBV18 and J is TRBJ2-6; possibly TRBD1 for D (5 bases). The CDR3 has 16 residues. The germline V gene encodes CDR1 KGHSH and CDR2 LQKENI. With 2 bases removed from V and 0 bases from J, the gap between germline ends came to 8 bases. The CDR3 sequence: CASSPGAASGANVLTF. CDR3 DNA: TGTGCCAGCTCACCAGGGGCTGCCTCTGGGGCCAACGTCCTGACTTTC.

The chain has TRBV24-1 and TRBJ2-3; a possible D gene is TRBD1 (8 bases). This CDR3 is 20 amino acids long. The germline gives CDR1 KGHDR, CDR2 SFDVKD. The germline V and J ends were trimmed by 3 bases and 7 bases, with 31 bases remaining between them. CDR3 in amino acids: CATSDNQGASGPFSGNTQYF. CDR3 coding DNA: TGTGCCACCAGTGATAATCAGGGGGCTAGCGGTCCATTTTCTGGGAATACGCAGTATTTT.

V and J are TRBV2 and TRBJ2-1; D remains unclear. V lost 2 bases and J 0 bases, leaving 8 bases between the germline ends. CDR3 size: 15 residues. Germline assignment: CDR1 SNHLY and CDR2 FYNNEI. The CDR3 is CASSERESSYNEQFF. The DNA of the CDR3 is TGTGCCAGCAGTGAACGAGAGAGCTCCTACAATGAGCAGTTCTTC.

The chain links TRBV7-2 to TRBJ1-2; D perhaps matches TRBD1 (6 bases). V lost 0 bases, J lost 8 bases, and 19 bases lay in between. Germline CDR1 reads SGHTA; CDR2 reads FQGNSA. CDR3 length: 16 amino acids. This CDR3 is CASSLALQGQISGYTF. The CDR3 coding sequence is TGTGCCAGCAGCTTAGCGTTGCAGGGACAAATTTCCGGCTACACCTTC.

The chain employs TRBV5-6 and TRBJ2-7, with 8 nucleotides matching TRBD2. Germline-derived CDR1 and CDR2 are SGHDT and YYEEEE. J lost 3 bases, V lost 2 bases, and 4 bases had no gene match. The length of the CDR3 is 14 residues. The CDR3 bases are TGTGCCAGCAGCTTCCAGCGGGGGTTCTACGAGCAGTACTTC. Translating gives CASSFQRGFYEQYF.

This chain joins TRBV28 and TRBJ1-2, with D perhaps matching TRBD1 (5 bases). The V gene lost 5 bases and the J gene lost 1 base, with 11 bases spanning the gap. This CDR3 contains 14 residues. CDR1 is MDHEN and CDR2 is SYDVKM in the germline V gene. CDR3 bases: TGTGCCAGCAGTCCGGGGGGAGTTAACTATGGCTACACCTTC. It translates to CASSPGGVNYGYTF.

This clone has just a few counts. The chain couples TRBV27 to TRBJ2-7; D is possibly TRBD2 (5 bases). This CDR3 has 15 residues. CDR1 and CDR2 from the germline V gene are MNHEY and SMNVEV (reference sequence). The V gene lost 6 bases and the J gene lost 5 bases, with 20 bases spanning the gap. CDR3 nucleotide sequence: TGTGCCAGCAGGTCGGGCAAAACCTTGAGGGACGAGCAGTACTTC. Translated: CASRSGKTLRDEQYF.

This chain connects TRBV5-6 to TRBJ1-4, with 10 bases aligning to TRBD1. The V gene's germline CDR1 is SGHDT and CDR2 YYEEEE. Trimming at V came to 1 base and at J to 6 bases, leaving 6 bases not matched to a gene. The CDR3 loop spans 16 amino acids. Here the CDR3 reads CASSLPDRGRDEKLFF. The CDR3, as DNA: TGTGCCAGCAGCTTGCCCGACAGGGGGCGGGATGAAAAACTGTTTTTT.

The rearrangement joins TRBV5-6 to TRBJ2-7; 10 bases are shared with TRBD2. The CDR3 covers 14 residues. The germline gives CDR1 SGHDT, CDR2 YYEEEE. The junction had 4 bases not matched to a gene; V was cut back by 7 bases and J by 0 bases. The CDR3 region has the DNA TGTGCCAGCCGCTGGACTAGCGGCTCCTACGAGCAGTACTTC. Its translation: CASRWTSGSYEQYF.

The V gene is TRBV15, the J gene TRBJ1-3; TRBD1 aligns across 7 bases. After removal of 3 bases from V and 4 bases from J, the junction contained 6 bases not matched to a gene. The CDR3 has 15 amino acids. CDR1 is LNHNV and CDR2 is YYDKDF in the germline V gene (reference sequence). Here the CDR3 reads CATSSKTGKGNTIYF. CDR3 nucleotides: TGTGCCACCAGCAGTAAGACAGGGAAAGGAAACACCATATATTTT. Combining the CDR3 with reference TRBV15 and TRBJ1-3 gives the whole variable domain DAMVIQNPRYQVTQFGKPVTLSCSQTLNHNVMYWYQQKSSQAPKLLFHYYDKDFNNEADTPDNFQSRRPNTSFCFLDIRSPGLGDTAMYLCATSSKTGKGNTIYFGEGSWLTVV.

The V call is TRBV5-6, the J call TRBJ2-2; D not certain. Between the trimmed V and J ends, which lost 2 bases and 4 bases, there was a span of 12 bases. This CDR3 comprises 15 residues. Germline V gives CDR1 SGHDT, CDR2 YYEEEE. The CDR3 here is CASSLVEIRTGELFF. The DNA of the CDR3 is TGTGCCAGCAGCTTAGTGGAGATTCGCACCGGGGAGCTGTTTTTT.

The rearrangement links TRBV7-8 to TRBJ2-7; D may be TRBD1 (5 bases). V dropped 5 bases and J dropped 3 bases, with 17 bases sitting between them. Germline V gives CDR1 SGHVS, CDR2 FQNEAQ. This CDR3 has 15 amino acids. The CDR3 sequence is CASSLEQALDYEQYF. CDR3 DNA: TGTGCCAGCAGCCTAGAACAGGCCCTTGACTACGAGCAGTACTTC.

This clone occurred once. V is TRBV6-5 and J is TRBJ1-2; a weak D match, TRBD1 (5 bases). The CDR3 runs 14 residues. V was cut by 11 bases and J by 2 bases, with 18 bases left in between. Germline V gives CDR1 MNHEY, CDR2 SVGAGI. The CDR3 DNA reads as TGTGCCCGTCGTAGCTACAGGAGCAACTATGGCTACACCTTC. Protein sequence: CARRSYRSNYGYTF.

V gene TRBV7-2 combines with J gene TRBJ2-1; TRBD1 agrees at 10 bases. J was trimmed by 9 bases and V by 5 bases; bases with no gene match: 13. The CDR3 is 16 residues long. Germline CDR1 is SGHTA and CDR2 is FQGNSA. The DNA of the CDR3 is TGTGCCAGCAGCCTGAGACCGGGACAGGGGTTGGGTGAGCAGTTCTTC. Protein sequence: CASSLRPGQGLGEQFF. Full variable domain (remainder filled in from reference TRBV7-2 and TRBJ2-1): GAGVSQSPSNKVTEKGKDVELRCDPISGHTALYWYRQSLGQGLEFLIYFQGNSAPDKSGLPSDRFSAERTGGSVSTLTIQRTQQEDSAVYLCASSLRPGQGLGEQFFGPGTRLTVL.

This chain uses TRBV27 with TRBJ1-5; TRBD1 might be the D (6 bases). Trimming pared 4 bases from V and 5 bases from J, leaving 15 bases between. This CDR3 contains 15 residues. Germline V gene sequence: CDR1 MNHEY, CDR2 SMNVEV (reference sequence). The CDR3 reads CASSSMGHSDQPQHF. The DNA of the CDR3 is TGTGCCAGCAGTTCCATGGGACACTCCGATCAGCCCCAGCATTTT.

This sequence joins TRBV11-1 and TRBJ2-2; possibly TRBD1 for D (5 bases). V was pared by 6 bases and J by 1 base, with 9 bases between. CDR3 length: 14 residues. Germline lookup yields CDR1 SGHAT and CDR2 FQDESV (reference sequence). The DNA of the CDR3 is TGTGCCAGCAGATCTACAGGGAACACCGGGGAGCTGTTTTTT. Translation gives CASRSTGNTGELFF.

This clone was found a few times. The CDR3, as DNA: TGTGCCAGCTGGGGGGGCACTGAAGCTTTCTTT. This codes for CASWGGTEAFF. This rearrangement joins TRBV25-1 to TRBJ1-1, with TRBD1 as a possible D gene (5 bases). The length of the CDR3 is 11 residues. Trimming removed 8 bases at V and 4 bases at J, with 8 bases between. Germline assignment: CDR1 MGHDK and CDR2 SYGVNS. The whole variable domain, remainder taken from reference TRBV25-1 and TRBJ1-1, is EADIYQTPRYLVIGTGKKITLECSQTMGHDKMYWYQQDPGMELHLIHYSYGVNSTEKGDLSSESTVSRIRTEHFPLTLESARPSHTSQYLCASWGGTEAFFGQGTRLTVV.

The V call is TRBV28, the J call TRBJ1-5; D unresolved. Per the germline V gene, CDR1 is MDHEN and CDR2 is SYDVKM. This CDR3 has 14 amino acids. With 4 bases removed from V and 4 bases from J, the gap between germline ends came to 11 bases. The CDR3: CASSSGPQNQPQHF. In DNA, the CDR3 is TGTGCCAGCAGTTCGGGTCCGCAGAATCAGCCCCAGCATTTT.

This clone was seen just once. This CDR3 reads CASSVLASGGPTDTQYF. CDR3 DNA: TGTGCCAGCAGTGTCTTGGCTAGCGGGGGTCCCACAGATACGCAGTATTTT. J is TRBJ2-3 and V is TRBV25-1, with TRBD2 matching over 10 bases. V lost 4 bases to trimming and J lost 2 bases; unmatched junction nucleotides: 9. The germline CDR1 and CDR2 sequences are MGHDK and SYGVNS. The CDR3 has 17 amino acids.

The chain uses TRBV27 and TRBJ2-4, with D possibly matching TRBD2 (5 bases). V lost 3 bases and J lost 6, with 12 bases in between. The length of the CDR3 is 14 residues. Germline assignment: CDR1 MNHEY and CDR2 SMNVEV (reference sequence). The CDR3 nucleotides are TGTGCCAGCAGTTTCGATCAGCGGACAAACATTCAGTACTTC. Its protein is CASSFDQRTNIQYF.

V gene TRBV27 combines with J gene TRBJ1-4; maybe TRBD1 (6 bases). Trimming removed 4 bases from V and 8 bases from J, with 14 bases in between. The CDR3 is made up of 14 amino acids. In germline, CDR1 is MNHEY, CDR2 SMNVEV (reference sequence). This CDR3 is CASSSGGGGEKLFF. The CDR3 DNA sequence: TGTGCCAGCAGTTCCGGGGGGGGCGGAGAAAAACTGTTTTTT.